The T cell receptor beta chain under discussion was sequenced for a study of T cells in Graves' hyperthyroidism and ophthalmopathy. Study summary: Blood was drawn when the patient was first diagnosed and still untreated.

RNA transcripts gave rise to amplified TCR beta CDR3 regions. The primer set for the first-round RT-PCR of the TCR CDR3 was HTBI. Each CDR3 protein gets one entry after TCRdb re-called the multiplex PCR reads with MiXCR. The table lists under 800,000 distinct CDR3 sequences, around 15% of them singletons. This CDR3 region has 19 residues. CDR1 is SGDLS and CDR2 is YYNGEE in the germline V gene. V was cut by 4 bases and J by 0 bases, with 23 bases left in between. Researchers defined stable Graves' hyperthyroidism as no ophthalmopathy progression within 18 months. Clinical symptoms, serum thyroxine and TRAb, thyroid ultrasound and orbital computed tomography were used for the diagnoses. Findings and limits, study-wide: Blood also held most thyroid clonotypes expanded beyond 0.001.

This clonotype was recorded a few times. What it binds is not known. The sequencing sample was made of blood. The chain couples TRBV9 to TRBJ2-1, with D maybe TRBD2 (5 bases). This sequence originates from a woman between 18 and 29 years old with Graves' hyperthyroidism. The CDR3 bases are TGTGCCAGCAGCACCGGTTCTGGGCGGGCGCCTAGCTCCTACAATGAGCAGTTCTTC. Translating it yields CASSTGSGRAPSSYNEQFF.